The 28 T cell receptor beta chains below come from one sample, sequenced in a study of T-cell reconstitution after alpha-beta-depleted transplantation in children. Unique molecular identifiers featured in how the TCRbeta library was prepared. TCRdb independently ran MiXCR on the PCR reads; one entry per CDR3 protein. Here the sample spans about 900,000 distinct CDR3 sequences, 25% to 30% being singletons. The material was PBMCs, mostly from graft donor cells, obtained 360 days after TCRalphabeta/CD19-depleted stem cell transplant. The source is a boy less than two years old who had a stem cell transplant for SCID, so the T cells may come from the graft donor.

The chain couples TRBV14 to TRBJ1-6; the D gene is possibly TRBD1 (6 bases). The CDR3 consists of 15 residues. V lost 0 bases to trimming and J lost 6 bases, with 9 bases between them. The V gene's germline CDR1 is SGHDN and CDR2 FVKESK. The CDR3 DNA reads TGTGCCAGCAGCCAAGAACAGGGTAGTAATTCACCCCTCCACTTT. This sequence encodes CASSQEQGSNSPLHF.

The gene calls are TRBV6-1 and TRBJ1-1; TRBD1 matches 9 bases. Germline CDR1 MNHNS, CDR2 SASEGT. V trimming: 5 bases; J trimming: 11 bases; junction bases outside the gene matches: 9. This CDR3 comprises 13 residues. CDR3 DNA: TGTGCCAGCAGTCCTACAGGGGGCTTATACGCTTTCTTT. Translation: CASSPTGGLYAFF.

The chain joins TRBV4-3 to TRBJ1-1, with a possible D match to TRBD1 (5 bases). Trimming shortened V by 1 base and J by 4 bases, and 10 bases separated the two germline ends. CDR1 is LGHNA, CDR2 YSLEER, per germline. The CDR3 loop spans 14 amino acids. The CDR3 spells CASSQGFGGTEAFF. In DNA form, the CDR3 reads TGCGCCAGCAGCCAAGGTTTTGGGGGCACTGAAGCTTTCTTT.

This clonotype was found a few times. The V gene is TRBV6-1, the J gene TRBJ1-2; perhaps TRBD1 as D (5 bases). With 6 bases removed from V and 5 bases from J, the gap between germline ends came to 16 bases. Germline CDR1 reads MNHNS; CDR2 reads SASEGT. The CDR3 loop spans 14 amino acids. The CDR3, as DNA: TGTGCCAGCAGGCCCCGGGGCAGCGCATATGGCTACACCTTC. This translates into CASRPRGSAYGYTF.

The chain carries TRBV2 and TRBJ1-6; D call uncertain. Trimming removed 3 bases at V and 11 bases at J, with 11 bases between. The germline V gene has CDR1 SNHLY and CDR2 FYNNEI. This CDR3 comprises 13 residues. CDR3 DNA: TGTGCCAGCAGTGAGGAGGGCGCTCCACCCCTCCACTTT. Its translation is CASSEEGAPPLHF.

Only a few counts were recorded for this clonotype. V gene TRBV10-3 combines with J gene TRBJ2-3; 7 nucleotides agree with TRBD1. Germline loops: CDR1 ENHRY, CDR2 SYGVKD. The CDR3 length is 16 residues. V was clipped by 7 bases and J by 0 bases; unmatched bases: 10. The CDR3 DNA sequence: TGTGCCATCAACCGGGACAGCCGAACAAGCACAGATACGCAGTATTTT. This translates into CAINRDSRTSTDTQYF.

Remarks on this clonotype: The junction departs from germline at one end; a sequencing error may be responsible. This chain uses TRBV24-1 with TRBJ2-1; D unresolved. The CDR3 totals 14 residues. Germline V gene sequence: CDR1 KGHDR, CDR2 SFDVKD. The CDR3 nucleotides are TGTGCCACCAGCACCTTGGGTCTGGGCAATGATCAGTTCTTC. Protein product: CATSTLGLGNDQFF.

Many counts were recorded for this clonotype. V gene TRBV5-1 combines with J gene TRBJ2-3, with D unclear. Deletions cut 0 bases from V and 10 bases from J, with 21 bases between. The CDR3 spans 16 residues. Germline V gene lookup returns CDR1 SGHRS and CDR2 YFSETQ. The CDR3 is CASSLGQRHRYGPQYF. The CDR3 region has the DNA TGCGCCAGCAGCTTGGGGCAGAGGCACAGATACGGGCCGCAGTATTTT.

This clonotype has a count of ten or more. The chain joins TRBV6-2 or TRBV6-3 to TRBJ2-5; no clear D gene. The CDR3 has 14 residues. Trimming left V 2 bases short and J 3 bases short, with 10 bases between. Per the germline V gene, CDR1 is MNHEY and CDR2 is SVGEGT. The CDR3 sequence: CASSYLLTKETQYF. DNA for the CDR3: TGTGCCAGCAGTTACCTTCTGACAAAAGAGACCCAGTACTTC.

This clonotype was counted a few times. J is TRBJ2-1 and V is TRBV6-5; D may be TRBD2 (5 bases). Germline V gene lookup returns CDR1 MNHEY and CDR2 SVGAGI. Deletions cut 0 bases from V and 2 bases from J, with 11 bases between. This CDR3 is 16 amino acids long. As DNA, the CDR3 is TGTGCCAGCAGTTACTCGGGCGGGCCGCCCTACAATGAGCAGTTCTTC. Its protein is CASSYSGGPPYNEQFF.

There are a few counts of this clonotype. The CDR3: CASRSYTGRTDTQYF. DNA for the CDR3: TGTGCCAGCAGATCCTATACAGGGCGCACAGATACGCAGTATTTT. The V and J genes are TRBV5-5 and TRBJ2-3, with D possibly being TRBD1 (6 bases). Between the trimmed V and J ends, which lost 5 bases and 1 base, there was a span of 14 bases. Germline loops: CDR1 SGHKS, CDR2 YYEKEE (reference sequence). The CDR3 sequence is 15 residues long.

The chain carries TRBV20-1 and TRBJ2-3; 9 bases match TRBD2. V shed 4 bases, J shed 0 bases, and the junction held 8 bases outside the gene matches. This CDR3 comprises 16 residues. The germline V gene encodes CDR1 DFQATT and CDR2 SNEGSKA (reference sequence). The CDR3 region has the DNA TGCAGTGCTACTAGCGGGGTCCAACCTAGCACAGATACGCAGTATTTT. The encoded protein is CSATSGVQPSTDTQYF.

V usage is TRBV7-9 and J usage is TRBJ1-2; 8 bases match TRBD1. J gave up 3 bases and V 4 bases, and 4 bases lay outside the gene matches. CDR1 SEHNR and CDR2 FQNEAQ come from the germline V gene (reference sequence). The CDR3 length is 14 residues. CDR3 bases: TGTGCCAGCAGCTACAAGGGACAGGACTATGGCTACACCTTC. It is translated as CASSYKGQDYGYTF.

This chain's CDR3 is CASSLVRIGVGELFF. The CDR3 nucleotides read TGCGCCAGCAGCCTCGTCCGGATAGGGGTCGGGGAGCTGTTTTTT. The chain joins TRBV5-1 to TRBJ2-2; a weak D match, TRBD1 (5 bases). Trimming removed 4 bases at V and 7 bases at J, with 17 bases between. This CDR3 region has 15 residues. Germline V gene lookup returns CDR1 SGHRS and CDR2 YFSETQ.

The chain couples TRBV7-9 to TRBJ1-2; possibly TRBD1 for D (6 bases). Looked up from germline, CDR1 is SEHNR and CDR2 is FQNEAQ (reference sequence). The CDR3 length is 16 residues. Deletions cut 1 base from V and 2 bases from J, with 14 bases between. CDR3: CASSLGGQGWNYGYTF. CDR3 in DNA: TGTGCCAGCAGCTTAGGGGGGCAGGGGTGGAACTATGGCTACACCTTC.

This rearrangement joins TRBV12-3 or TRBV12-4 to TRBJ1-2; D is ambiguous. V was cut by 5 bases and J by 2 bases, with 9 bases left in between. This CDR3 spans 13 amino acids. This CDR3 is CASSLPTNYGYTF. CDR3 DNA sequence: TGTGCCAGCAGTCTGCCTACCAACTATGGCTACACCTTC.

A few counts support this clonotype. The chain recombines TRBV9 with TRBJ1-1; TRBD1 is a possible D gene (6 bases). V was pared by 3 bases and J by 6 bases, with 18 bases between. Germline CDR1 is SGDLS and CDR2 is YYNGEE. The CDR3 is made up of 15 amino acids. CDR3 amino acids: CASSGQYRVGAEAFF. The CDR3 region has the DNA TGTGCCAGCAGCGGACAATACAGGGTAGGGGCTGAAGCTTTCTTT.

This chain uses TRBV29-1 with TRBJ2-2, with D perhaps matching TRBD1 (5 bases). There are 14 residues in the CDR3. The V end lost 2 bases, the J end lost 4 bases, and 11 bases lay between the germline ends. CDR1 and CDR2 (germline): SQVTM, ANQGSEA. The CDR3 sequence: CSVESRRATGELFF. The CDR3 nucleotides read TGCAGCGTTGAATCCCGCAGGGCCACCGGGGAGCTGTTTTTT.

This chain connects TRBV6-5 to TRBJ2-2; perhaps TRBD1 as D (5 bases). V dropped 0 bases and J dropped 3 bases, with 17 bases sitting between them. Germline CDR1 is MNHEY and CDR2 is SVGAGI. This CDR3 spans 18 amino acids. This CDR3 is CASSYSDRGYEDTGELFF. CDR3 DNA sequence: TGTGCCAGCAGTTACTCCGATAGGGGATACGAGGACACCGGGGAGCTGTTTTTT.

The chain joins TRBV3-1 to TRBJ2-2; perhaps TRBD2 as D (6 bases). Trimming shortened V by 3 bases and J by 1 base, and 15 bases separated the two germline ends. Germline V gene data show CDR1 as LGHDT and CDR2 as YNNKEL (reference sequence). This CDR3 is built from 17 residues. CDR3 amino acids: CASSHSGRGVNTGELFF. The DNA of the CDR3 is TGTGCCAGCAGCCATTCGGGGCGGGGAGTGAACACCGGGGAGCTGTTTTTT.

This clonotype showed up just a few times. The rearrangement links TRBV12-3 or TRBV12-4 to TRBJ1-2, with TRBD1 as a possible D gene (5 bases). V lost 8 bases and J 4 bases, leaving 8 bases between the germline ends. The CDR3 has 11 residues. The CDR3 sequence: CASSQGYGYTF. The CDR3 region has the DNA TGTGCCAGCTCGCAGGGCTATGGCTACACCTTC.

J is TRBJ2-5 and V is TRBV24-1; D is possibly TRBD2 (5 bases). Trimming shortened V by 3 bases and J by 7 bases, and 8 bases separated the two germline ends. Germline CDR1 KGHDR, CDR2 SFDVKD. This CDR3 is 12 amino acids long. The CDR3 region is CATSDDAGTQYF. CDR3 DNA sequence: TGTGCCACCAGTGATGACGCGGGGACCCAGTACTTC.

The J gene is TRBJ1-2, the V gene TRBV10-3, with D perhaps TRBD1 (5 bases). Trimming took off 7 bases at V and 1 base at J, with 16 bases between the two ends. CDR1 and CDR2 from the germline V gene are ENHRY and SYGVKD. The CDR3 runs 15 residues. Here the CDR3 DNA reads TGTGCCATCACGCGGGGCGCAGGTTTTAACTATGGCTACACCTTC. Encoded protein: CAITRGAGFNYGYTF.

This clonotype appeared many times. V usage is TRBV28 and J usage is TRBJ2-7; the match to TRBD1 covers 7 bases. After removal of 6 bases from V and 3 bases from J, the junction contained 5 bases not matched to a gene. Germline CDR1 is MDHEN and CDR2 is SYDVKM. The CDR3 contains 13 residues. The CDR3 is CASRAGGSYEQYF. As DNA, the CDR3 is TGTGCCAGCAGGGCAGGGGGAAGCTACGAGCAGTACTTC. Together with reference TRBV28 and TRBJ2-7, the CDR3 gives the full variable domain: DVKVTQSSRYLVKRTGEKVFLECVQDMDHENMFWYRQDPGLGLRLIYFSYDVKMKEKGDIPEGYSVSREKKERFSLILESASTNQTSMYLCASRAGGSYEQYFGPGTRLTVT.

This clonotype was counted ten times or more. The J gene is TRBJ2-3, the V gene TRBV15, with a possible D match to TRBD2 (5 bases). CDR1 and CDR2 from the germline V gene are LNHNV and YYDKDF (reference sequence). Trimming removed 0 bases from V and 5 bases from J, with 6 bases in between. The CDR3 runs 13 residues. The CDR3 sequence: CATSRDGRDTQYF. CDR3 sequence (DNA): TGTGCCACCAGCAGAGATGGGAGAGATACGCAGTATTTT.

The genes are TRBV6-4 and TRBJ1-1, with 7 bases that match TRBD1. CDR3 length: 14 amino acids. Per germline, CDR1 MRHNA and CDR2 SNTAGT. Trimming at V came to 6 bases and at J to 1 base, leaving 5 bases not matched to a gene. The CDR3: CASRAGTANTEAFF. The CDR3 DNA reads as TGTGCCAGCAGAGCCGGGACAGCGAACACTGAAGCTTTCTTT.

There are a few counts of this clonotype. The CDR3 protein is CASSLGWNTIYF. The CDR3 coding sequence is TGTGCCAGCAGCTTAGGATGGAACACCATATATTTT. J is TRBJ1-3 and V is TRBV7-8; no clear D. The CDR3 covers 12 residues. The germline V and J ends were trimmed by 1 base and 7 bases, with 5 bases remaining between them. Germline V gene sequence: CDR1 SGHVS, CDR2 FQNEAQ. Full variable domain (remainder filled in from reference TRBV7-8 and TRBJ1-3): GAGVSQSPRYKVAKRGQDVALRCDPISGHVSLFWYQQALGQGPEFLTYFQNEAQLDKSGLPSDRFFAERPEGSVSTLKIQRTQQEDSAVYLCASSLGWNTIYFGEGSWLTVV.

The V call is TRBV20-1, the J call TRBJ1-1; no clear D gene. Germline assignment: CDR1 DFQATT and CDR2 SNEGSKA (reference sequence). V shed 0 bases and J shed 1 base, with 12 bases lying between them. This CDR3 region has 15 residues. In DNA, the CDR3 is TGCAGTGCTAGAGATCGAACGGGGAGGAACACTGAAGCTTTCTTT. This sequence encodes CSARDRTGRNTEAFF.